Sequencing of this T cell receptor (beta chain) was carried out in a study of OX40 agonist ivuxolimab in advanced cancers. The CDR3 consists of 14 residues. Trimming removed 4 bases from V and 3 bases from J, with 13 bases in between. Germline assignment: CDR1 SGDLS and CDR2 YYNGEE. Sequencing was performed with immunoSEQ multiplex PCR; in TCRdb, only in-frame clones are kept and a portion is missing. The sample holds approximately 90,000 clones, about 90% seen once. The sequence derives from an adult with an advanced solid tumor such as melanoma, head and neck, liver or kidney cancer. The sample consisted of CD4+ or CD8+ T cells sorted from blood, taken in a trial of the OX40 agonist ivuxolimab. V is TRBV9 and J is TRBJ2-5; D possibly corresponds to TRBD2 (5 bases). The CDR3 DNA follows: TGTGCCAGCAGCCCCTACGAAGCGGAAGAGACCCAGTACTTC. Translated, it gives CASSPYEAEETQYF. The full variable domain, with the rest looked up from reference TRBV9 and TRBJ2-5, is DSGVTQTPKHLITATGQRVTLRCSPRSGDLSVYWYQQSLDQGLQFLIQYYNGEERAKGNILERFSAQQFPDLHSELNLSSLELGDSALYFCASSPYEAEETQYFGPGTRLLVL.